The clone carrying this T cell receptor (beta chain) came up many times. This specimen belongs to a study of tumor-infiltrating lymphocytes in primary liver carcinoma. Priming with a constant-region primer yielded TCR beta cDNA from about 540 ng total RNA. Three nested multiplex PCR rounds, a slightly modified ARM-PCR method, built the TCR beta libraries. TRBV1-TRBV30 forward primers paired with a C-beta reverse primer were used in the first two PCR rounds, which ran about 11 cycles each. Each CDR3 protein gets one entry after TCRdb re-called the multiplex PCR reads with MiXCR. Among approximately 300,000 distinct CDR3 sequences listed, roughly 60% were seen once. RNA isolated from unsorted whole blood supplied the blood RNA, with germline DNA also extracted. The CDR3 length is 10 residues. V lost 5 bases and J 5 bases, leaving 3 bases between the germline ends. Germline values: CDR1 WNHNN, CDR2 SYGVQD (reference sequence).

This TCR derives from a man aged 35-49 years with primary liver carcinoma and hepatitis B virus infection. The chain is built from TRBV10-1 and TRBJ2-5, with no clear D. The material sequenced was peripheral blood. The CDR3 here is CASSFETQYF. The DNA of the CDR3 is TGCGCCAGCAGTTTCGAGACCCAGTACTTC.